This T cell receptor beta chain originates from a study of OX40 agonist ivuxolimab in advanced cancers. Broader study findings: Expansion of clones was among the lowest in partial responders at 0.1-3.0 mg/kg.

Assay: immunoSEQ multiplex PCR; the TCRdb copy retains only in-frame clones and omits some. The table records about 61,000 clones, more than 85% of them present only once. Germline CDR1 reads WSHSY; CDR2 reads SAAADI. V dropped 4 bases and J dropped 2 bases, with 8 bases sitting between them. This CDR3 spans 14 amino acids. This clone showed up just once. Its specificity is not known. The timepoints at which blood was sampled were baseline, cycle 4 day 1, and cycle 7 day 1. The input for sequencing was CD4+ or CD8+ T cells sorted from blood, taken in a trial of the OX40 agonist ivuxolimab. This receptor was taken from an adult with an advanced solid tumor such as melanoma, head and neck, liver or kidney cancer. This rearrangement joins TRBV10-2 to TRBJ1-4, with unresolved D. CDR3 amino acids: CASSAGFTNEKLFF. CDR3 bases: TGCGCCAGCAGTGCTGGGTTCACTAATGAAAAACTGTTTTTT.